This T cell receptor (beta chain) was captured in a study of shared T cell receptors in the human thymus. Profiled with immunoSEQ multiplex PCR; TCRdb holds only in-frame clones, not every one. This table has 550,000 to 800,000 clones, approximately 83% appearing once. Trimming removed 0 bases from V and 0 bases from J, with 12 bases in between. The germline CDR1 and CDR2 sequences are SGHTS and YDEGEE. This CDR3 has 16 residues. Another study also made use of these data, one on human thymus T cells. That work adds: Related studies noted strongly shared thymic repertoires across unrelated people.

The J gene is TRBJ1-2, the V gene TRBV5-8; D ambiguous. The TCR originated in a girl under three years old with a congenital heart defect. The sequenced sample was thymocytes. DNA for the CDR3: TGTGCCAGCAGCTTGGGGTCGCCTTTAGCTAACTATGGCTACACCTTC. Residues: CASSLGSPLANYGYTF.